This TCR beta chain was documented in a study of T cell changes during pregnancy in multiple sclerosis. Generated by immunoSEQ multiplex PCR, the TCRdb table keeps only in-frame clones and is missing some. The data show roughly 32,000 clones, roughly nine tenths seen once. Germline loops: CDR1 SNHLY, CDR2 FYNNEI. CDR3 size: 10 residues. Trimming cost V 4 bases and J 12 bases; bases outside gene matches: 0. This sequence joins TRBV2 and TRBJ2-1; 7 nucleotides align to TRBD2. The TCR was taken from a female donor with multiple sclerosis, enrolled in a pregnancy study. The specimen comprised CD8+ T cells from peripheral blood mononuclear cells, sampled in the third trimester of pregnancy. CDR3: CASSGGGQFF. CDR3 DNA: TGTGCCAGCAGTGGGGGGGGGCAGTTCTTC.